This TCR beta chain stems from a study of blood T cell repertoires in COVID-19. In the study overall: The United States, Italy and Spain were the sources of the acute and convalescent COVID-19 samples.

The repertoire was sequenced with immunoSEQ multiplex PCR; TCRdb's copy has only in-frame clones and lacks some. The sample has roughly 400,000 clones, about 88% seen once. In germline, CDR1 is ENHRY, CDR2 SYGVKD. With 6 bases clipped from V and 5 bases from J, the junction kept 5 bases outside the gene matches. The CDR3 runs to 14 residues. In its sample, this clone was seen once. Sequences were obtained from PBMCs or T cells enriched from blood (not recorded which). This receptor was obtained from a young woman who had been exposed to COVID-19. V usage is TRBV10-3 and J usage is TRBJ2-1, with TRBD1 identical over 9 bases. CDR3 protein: CAIRSGTGNNEQFF. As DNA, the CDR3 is TGTGCCATCAGGTCCGGGACAGGGAACAATGAGCAGTTCTTC.